This TCR beta chain was observed in a study of read filtering for tumor transcriptome and immune sequencing. This CDR3 is built from 17 residues. CDR1 and CDR2 from the germline V gene are SGHAT and FQNNGV. After removal of 2 bases from V and 7 bases from J, the junction contained 10 bases not matched to a gene. This clonotype was seen ten or more times. The library was built from roughly 400 ng RNA with molecular barcoded adaptors for alpha/delta and beta/gamma chains. MiXCR, run by TCRdb on the reads, gives a single entry per CDR3 protein. The sample shows about 38,000 distinct CDR3 sequences, roughly 15% of them seen only once.

This rearrangement joins TRBV11-2 to TRBJ2-1; 11 positions match TRBD1. Sequenced input: a population of CD138-negative cells sorted from bone marrow. The TCR comes from a donor at least 40 years old with multiple myeloma. The CDR3 here is CASSLRTGTGGVNEQFF. The CDR3 DNA sequence: TGTGCCAGCAGCTTAAGAACCGGGACAGGGGGGGTGAATGAGCAGTTCTTC.